The rows below give T cell receptor beta chains drawn from one sample of a study of cytomegalovirus exposure and HLA in healthy donors. The method was immunoSEQ multiplex PCR; TCRdb's version includes in-frame clones alone and lacks a portion of them. Of about 110,000 clones in the sample, around 86% were seen once. The sample comprised PBMCs. These receptors were taken from a man aged 40-50 years in good health and CMV-seronegative. CDR3s include the opening cysteine and the closing phenylalanine or tryptophan. The D gene is left open where the match is weak. A clone size is listed for some rows: how often the clone was seen (once, few, many), or a class if it is expanded.

clone size	J gene	V gene	D gene	CDR3 DNA	CDR3 protein
NA	TRBJ1-4	TRBV18	TRBD1	TGTGCCAGCTCAACTCCGGGACAGGGTCGAGTGGGAGAAAAACTGTTTTTT	CASSTPGQGRVGEKLFF
NA	TRBJ1-2	TRBV4-2	NA	TGTGCCAGCAGCCAAGGTTTTCCAGGGGATGGCGGCTACACCTTC	CASSQGFPGDGGYTF
NA	TRBJ2-3	TRBV5-1	NA	TGCGCCAGCAGCCCCACCGCCGGACAGCGCACAGATACGCAGTATTTT	CASSPTAGQRTDTQYF
NA	TRBJ2-7	TRBV4-3	TRBD1	TGCGCCAGCAGCCAAGGACAGGGGATCTACGAGCAGTACTTC	CASSQGQGIYEQYF
NA	TRBJ1-5	TRBV28	NA	TGTGCCAGCACCTCAGGGTCGGCTCAGCCCCAGCATTTT	CASTSGSAQPQHF
NA	TRBJ1-5	TRBV6-5	NA	TGTGCCAGCAGTAGGACAGTTAGGGGCAATCAGCCCCAGCATTTT	CASSRTVRGNQPQHF
NA	TRBJ1-5	TRBV9	NA	TGTGCCAGCGGGGAGGGGGGGGGTGGACAGCCCCAGCATTTT	CASGEGGGGQPQHF
NA	TRBJ2-2	TRBV30	TRBD2	TGTGCCTGGAGTAGTCTAGCGGGGGCCGGGGAGCTGTTTTTT	CAWSSLAGAGELFF
NA	TRBJ1-1	TRBV30	NA	TGTGCCTGGAGTGTACTAGGAGGGTACACTGAAGCTTTCTTT	CAWSVLGGYTEAFF
NA	TRBJ1-4	TRBV7-2	NA	TGTGCCAGCAGCTCGTCCCTTTTAGCACGGGAAAAACTGTTTTTT	CASSSSLLAREKLFF
NA	TRBJ2-7	TRBV9	TRBD2	TGTGCCAGCAGCCACAGCCGGACTAGCGGGGGCTCCTACGAGCAGTACTTC	CASSHSRTSGGSYEQYF
NA	TRBJ1-4	TRBV2	NA	TGTGCCAGCAGTGGTCCCACAGGATCTAATGAAAAACTGTTTTTT	CASSGPTGSNEKLFF
NA	TRBJ1-5	TRBV19	TRBD1	TGTGCCAGTATGCCGTCCAGACAGGGGGGTAATCAGCCCCAGCATTTT	CASMPSRQGGNQPQHF
NA	TRBJ1-1	TRBV7-3	NA	TGTGCCAGCAGCTACACAGCGAACACTGAAGCTTTCTTT	CASSYTANTEAFF
NA	TRBJ2-7	TRBV15	TRBD1	TGTGCCACCAGCAGCTCCCTCCCCGGGACAGGGATTGATGAGCAGTACTTC	CATSSSLPGTGIDEQYF
NA	TRBJ1-2	TRBV5-1	TRBD1	TGCGCCAGCAGCACGGAGGGGGCGCGTGGCTACACCTTC	CASSTEGARGYTF
NA	TRBJ1-2	TRBV27	NA	TGTGCCAGCAGGGCCGGGGGGGCTTGGGGCTACACCTTC	CASRAGGAWGYTF
once	TRBJ1-4	TRBV30	TRBD1	TGTGCCTGGAGTGTACGCAGGGGGCAAAGCGAAAAACTGTTTTTT	CAWSVRRGQSEKLFF
few	TRBJ1-2	TRBV28	TRBD1	TGTGCCACCCGGGACAGCCCTAACTATGGCTACACCTTC	CATRDSPNYGYTF
NA	TRBJ1-2	TRBV7-9	NA	TGTGCCAGCAGCTTAGATCTGACCCGGGGCTATGGCTACACCTTC	CASSLDLTRGYGYTF
NA	TRBJ2-7	TRBV4-2	NA	TGTGCCAGCAGCCAAGCGGGAACCGGTTCCTACGAGCAGTACTTC	CASSQAGTGSYEQYF
NA	TRBJ1-2	TRBV7-9	NA	TGTGCCAGCACCTTCCGAAACAGCAACTATGGCTACACCTTC	CASTFRNSNYGYTF
NA	TRBJ2-5	TRBV6-5	TRBD2	TGTGCCAGCACCCTTTCCAGCGGGGGGAAAGAGACCCAGTACTTC	CASTLSSGGKETQYF
NA	TRBJ1-1	TRBV2	NA	TGTGCCAGCAGTGACGTTCTGACAGTGAACACTGAAGCTTTCTTT	CASSDVLTVNTEAFF
once	TRBJ2-3	TRBV7-3	TRBD1	TGTGCCAGCAGCTTACTTGGACAGGGTGGAGATACGCAGTATTTT	CASSLLGQGGDTQYF
NA	TRBJ1-2	TRBV4-3	NA	TGCGCCAGCAGCCAAGATCGGGACTGGAACTATGGCTACACCTTC	CASSQDRDWNYGYTF
NA	TRBJ1-1	TRBV15	NA	TGTGCCACCAGCAGAAAGACAGTGAACACTGAAGCTTTCTTT	CATSRKTVNTEAFF
NA	TRBJ2-7	TRBV7-9	NA	TGTGCCAGCAGCTTAGTGCTAGCCAGCACCTACGAGCAGTACTTC	CASSLVLASTYEQYF
NA	TRBJ1-1	TRBV27	NA	TGTGCCAGCAGTTTATCCGGAGGGGCTTCGACTGAAGCTTTCTTT	CASSLSGGASTEAFF
NA	TRBJ2-5	TRBV18	NA	TGTGCCAGCTCACCTGCGGCCCAAGAGACCCAGTACTTC	CASSPAAQETQYF
NA	TRBJ2-1	TRBV5-1	NA	TGCGCCAGCAGCACAGACAAGGACAATGAGCAGTTCTTC	CASSTDKDNEQFF
NA	TRBJ2-5	TRBV5-1	TRBD2	TGCGCCAGCAGCCCGACTAGCGGGGGCCCCCTACTCCAAGAGACCCAGTACTTC	CASSPTSGGPLLQETQYF
NA	TRBJ1-2	TRBV7-8	NA	TGTGCCAGCAGCGTTACAGGGATGAGTGGCTACACCTTC	CASSVTGMSGYTF
NA	TRBJ1-1	TRBV2	NA	TGTGCCAGCAGAAGAGACAGGAACACTGAAGCTTTCTTT	CASRRDRNTEAFF
NA	TRBJ1-2	TRBV19	NA	TGTGCCAGTAGGCGTAAGGAGGGACCCTATGGCTACACCTTC	CASRRKEGPYGYTF
NA	TRBJ1-2	TRBV5-4	TRBD1	TGTGCCGGCTCCCGAGGGGGCGCTAACTATGGCTACACCTTC	CAGSRGGANYGYTF
NA	TRBJ1-2	TRBV4-1	NA	TGCGCCAGCAGCCAAACACAGGGAATCTGGCTTGACTATGGCTACACCTTC	CASSQTQGIWLDYGYTF
NA	TRBJ1-2	TRBV19	NA	TGTGCCAGTAGTATAGACGTTACCCCGGAGGGCTACACCTTC	CASSIDVTPEGYTF
once	TRBJ2-3	TRBV6-5	NA	TGTGCCAGCAGGGTGAGACTTACCACAGATACGCAGTATTTT	CASRVRLTTDTQYF
NA	TRBJ2-5	TRBV6-1	NA	TGTGCCAGCAGTTTTGACTCCCCTAAGCAGTACTTC	CASSFDSPKQYF
NA	TRBJ1-6	TRBV5-1	NA	TGCGCCAGCAGCTTCCCACAAGTGGATTCACCCCTCCACTTT	CASSFPQVDSPLHF
NA	TRBJ1-2	TRBV30	NA	TGTGCCTGGAGTCCGGAGGGCTATGGCTACACCTTC	CAWSPEGYGYTF
NA	TRBJ1-1	TRBV29-1	TRBD1	TGCAGCGTTGACGGTTGGACAGGGACTGAAGCTTTCTTT	CSVDGWTGTEAFF
few	TRBJ1-4	TRBV10-3	TRBD1	TGTGCCATCAGTGATCCCGGGACAGAGAATGAAAAACTGTTTTTT	CAISDPGTENEKLFF
NA	TRBJ1-3	TRBV5-6	TRBD1	TGTGCCAGCAGCCGAAGGGGACAGAACTCTGGAAACACCATATATTTT	CASSRRGQNSGNTIYF
NA	TRBJ2-7	TRBV13	NA	TGTGCCAGCAGCGAAGTCAGGAGGGAGCAGTACTTC	CASSEVRREQYF
NA	TRBJ1-1	TRBV5-4	NA	TGTGCCAGCAGCGTTCTCGACAGGTTTACTGAAGCTTTCTTT	CASSVLDRFTEAFF
NA	TRBJ2-7	TRBV28	NA	TGTGCCAGCAGTTCCCCCCCCGCCCAGGAGCAGTACTTC	CASSSPPAQEQYF
NA	TRBJ1-1	TRBV7-9	TRBD1	TGTGCCAGCAGCTCCGACGGGGGACAGGGCGCTGAAGCTTTCTTT	CASSSDGGQGAEAFF
NA	TRBJ1-5	TRBV6-1	NA	TGTGCCAGCAGTGAAGCGGAGGGCCGACTTTATAGCAATCAGCCCCAGCATTTT	CASSEAEGRLYSNQPQHF
NA	TRBJ1-1	TRBV30	TRBD1	TGTGCCTGGAGTCTGGGACAGATGAACACTGAAGCTTTCTTT	CAWSLGQMNTEAFF
NA	TRBJ1-6	TRBV6-5	NA	TGTGCCAGCCGAGGACAAGGTTGGGCCCCCCTCCACTTT	CASRGQGWAPLHF
NA	TRBJ2-7	TRBV29-1	TRBD1	TGCAGCGTTGAAGGGGACAGGGGCGCCACCACCTACGAGCAGTACTTC	CSVEGDRGATTYEQYF
NA	TRBJ2-2	TRBV6-5	NA	TGTGCCAGCAGGCCCGACATAGGATACACCGGGGAGCTGTTTTTT	CASRPDIGYTGELFF
NA	TRBJ2-7	TRBV29-1	NA	TGCAGCGTTGAAGATCAACGCAGGGGTAGCTACGAGCAGTACTTC	CSVEDQRRGSYEQYF